The next 30 T cell receptor beta chains were all read from a single sample in a study of T cells in Graves' hyperthyroidism and ophthalmopathy (dated by TCRdb to between 2018 and 2020). Library preparation was by multiplex PCR. Sequencing relied on an Illumina HiSeq 2000. The TCR beta CDR3 regions were amplified from the RNA transcripts. For the first round of RT-PCR on the TCR CDR3, the HTBI primer set was used together with the Qiagen OneStep RT-PCR kit. TCRdb handled the public reads itself, with Q25 trimming in fastp and clone calling in MiXCR, and kept productive beta chains. Here each entry gathers all rows of one CDR3 protein and keeps the most common genes and DNA. The table for this sample lists over 650,000 distinct CDR3 sequences; less than 45% of them were counted only once. Roughly 7.2% of the sample lies in the top ten. The sample was peripheral blood or thyroid tissue (not recorded which). The receptors were gathered from an adult man with Graves' disease, either hyperthyroidism or ophthalmopathy (not recorded which).

The CDR3 region is CASSQRLAGREQYF. The CDR3 DNA is TGTGCCAGCAGCCAACGACTAGCGGGTCGCGAGCAGTACTTC. J is TRBJ2-7 and V is TRBV7-9; 10 bases are a match to TRBD2. Unmatched junction bases numbered 7, after V lost 5 bases and J lost 6 bases. The length of the CDR3 is 14 residues. Germline V gene data show CDR1 as SEHNR and CDR2 as FQNEAQ (reference sequence).

Comments on this clonotype: The junction and the germline gene differ at one end; a read error may be behind it. The chain links TRBV29-1 to TRBJ2-7, with D perhaps TRBD2 (5 bases). CDR1 is SQVTM and CDR2 is ANQGSEA in the germline V gene. The CDR3 totals 13 residues. For the CDR3, the DNA is TGCAGCACATACGACGGGAACACCGGGGAGCTGTACTTC. Protein: CSTYDGNTGELYF.

CDR3 in amino acids: CASRKDGGTEAFF. The CDR3 nucleotides read TGTGCCAGCAGGAAGGACGGGGGCACTGAAGCTTTCTTT. The J gene is TRBJ1-1, the V gene TRBV2, with a weak D call TRBD1 (5 bases). Germline V CDR1 and CDR2: SNHLY, FYNNEI. Trimming removed 6 bases from V and 4 bases from J, with 12 bases in between. The CDR3 consists of 13 residues.

This chain links TRBV2 with TRBJ2-5; the D gene is possibly TRBD2 (6 bases). The CDR3 extends over 15 amino acids. V was shortened by 4 bases and J by 5 bases, with 17 bases between the two germline ends. The germline V gene encodes CDR1 SNHLY and CDR2 FYNNEI. For the CDR3, the DNA is TGTGCCAGCAGTGCCCGGGACTTCCCCCGGGAGACCCAGTACTTC. Its translation: CASSARDFPRETQYF.

The chain employs TRBV2 and TRBJ2-7; TRBD1 agrees at 7 bases. CDR1 is SNHLY, CDR2 FYNNEI, per germline. The CDR3 has 16 amino acids. V dropped 4 bases and J dropped 3; count of bases not matched to a gene: 12. The DNA of the CDR3 is TGTGCCAGCAGTGCTAGAGAGGGACAGTGGGTCTACGAGCAGTACTTC. This encodes CASSAREGQWVYEQYF.

The rearrangement links TRBV27 to TRBJ1-6; 7 nucleotides match TRBD1. Per germline, CDR1 MNHEY and CDR2 SMNVEV (reference sequence). The V segment lost 6 bases and the J segment 4 bases; nucleotides outside the gene matches: 6. This CDR3 region has 15 residues. Here the CDR3 DNA reads TGTGCCAGCAGGATGACAGGGAGTTATAATTCACCCCTCCACTTT. Translating it yields CASRMTGSYNSPLHF.

Many counts were recorded for this clonotype. The CDR3 reads CASSPGGLDNGYTF. CDR3 bases: TGTGCCAGCAGCCCAGGGGGCCTCGACAATGGCTACACCTTC. The rearrangement joins TRBV13 to TRBJ1-2, with 8 positions matching TRBD1. V dropped 5 bases and J dropped 6; count of bases not matched to a gene: 8. CDR3 length equals 14 residues. Germline-derived CDR1 and CDR2 are PRHDT and FYEKMQ (reference sequence).

The chain couples TRBV5-1 to TRBJ1-2, with TRBD1 identical over 8 bases. Germline V lookup: CDR1 SGHRS, CDR2 YFSETQ. The CDR3 consists of 16 residues. V shed 4 bases and J 6 bases; nucleotides not matched to a gene: 14. The CDR3 is CASSPTFGDRRDGYTF. The CDR3, as DNA: TGCGCCAGCAGCCCGACCTTCGGGGACAGGAGAGATGGCTACACCTTC.

This clonotype was observed a few times. V gene TRBV7-6 combines with J gene TRBJ2-7; D gene ambiguous. Trimming took off 5 bases at V and 4 bases at J, with 12 bases between the two ends. The CDR3 is 13 residues long. The germline gives CDR1 SGHVS, CDR2 FNYEAQ. The DNA of the CDR3 is TGTGCCAGCAGCCGGCGCCCACGATACGAGCAGTACTTC. It translates to CASSRRPRYEQYF.

The V call is TRBV29-1, the J call TRBJ1-2, with TRBD1 matching over 8 bases. Germline CDR1 SQVTM, CDR2 ANQGSEA. V lost 7 bases to trimming and J lost 6 bases; unmatched junction nucleotides: 7. This CDR3 is 12 amino acids long. The CDR3 sequence: CSAGRQGNGYTF. Here the CDR3 DNA reads TGCAGCGCAGGACGACAGGGGAATGGCTACACCTTC.

This clonotype was seen many times. J is TRBJ1-3 and V is TRBV10-3, with D hard to call. In germline, CDR1 is ENHRY, CDR2 SYGVKD. Deletions cut 3 bases from V and 2 bases from J, with 11 bases between. The CDR3 is 15 amino acids. The CDR3 sequence is CAISDGELTGNTIYF. The CDR3 coding sequence is TGTGCCATCAGTGACGGGGAGTTGACTGGAAACACCATATATTTT.

This clonotype was seen many times. The V call is TRBV10-3, the J call TRBJ1-4; D remains ambiguous. This CDR3 spans 13 amino acids. The V gene's germline CDR1 is ENHRY and CDR2 SYGVKD. V gave up 6 bases and J gave up 7 bases, with 12 bases separating them. CDR3 sequence: CAISELGPEKLFF. In nucleotides, the CDR3 is TGTGCCATCAGCGAACTGGGCCCTGAAAAACTGTTTTTT.

The genes are TRBV15 and TRBJ2-5, with 11 bases lining up with TRBD1. Germline V gene lookup returns CDR1 LNHNV and CDR2 YYDKDF (reference sequence). The length of the CDR3 is 16 residues. V was clipped by 2 bases and J by 2 bases; unmatched bases: 4. The CDR3 sequence: CATSRPRDRGQETQYF. DNA for the CDR3: TGTGCCACCAGCAGACCGCGGGACAGGGGGCAAGAGACCCAGTACTTC.

There are many counts of this clonotype. The chain joins TRBV29-1 to TRBJ1-4; 8 nucleotides line up with TRBD1. The CDR3 runs 13 residues. With V trimmed by 6 bases and J by 5 bases, 5 bases remained unmatched. Germline assignment: CDR1 SQVTM and CDR2 ANQGSEA. The CDR3, as DNA: TGCAGCGTGGGGACAGGACGGAATGAAAAACTGTTTTTT. This translates into CSVGTGRNEKLFF. The full variable domain, completed using reference TRBV29-1 and TRBJ1-4, is SAVISQKPSRDICQRGTSLTIQCQVDSQVTMMFWYRQQPGQSLTLIATANQGSEATYESGFVIDKFPISRPNLTFSTLTVSNMSPEDSSIYLCSVGTGRNEKLFFGSGTQLSVL.

This clonotype appeared a few times. This sequence joins TRBV14 and TRBJ1-3; D remains unclear. The germline V gene has CDR1 SGHDN and CDR2 FVKESK. The V gene lost 3 bases and the J gene lost 0 bases, with 12 bases spanning the gap. The length of the CDR3 is 16 residues. The DNA for the CDR3 is TGTGCCAGCAGCCACCGGGGAGTTTACTCTGGAAACACCATATATTTT. Translated: CASSHRGVYSGNTIYF.

This clonotype was counted between two and nine times. The chain couples TRBV5-1 to TRBJ2-7, with 11 nucleotides matching TRBD2. The junction had 8 bases not matched to a gene; V was cut back by 0 bases and J by 0 bases. In germline, CDR1 is SGHRS, CDR2 YFSETQ. This CDR3 region has 18 residues. Here the CDR3 reads CASSLETSGARSSYEQYF. In nucleotides, the CDR3 is TGCGCCAGCAGCTTGGAGACTAGCGGGGCAAGAAGCTCCTACGAGCAGTACTTC.

A remark on this clonotype: Just one base apart from a much larger clone, this may be a read error. V and J are TRBV5-1 and TRBJ1-6; D might be TRBD1 (5 bases). CDR1 and CDR2 (germline): SGHRS, YFSETQ. This CDR3 spans 13 amino acids. Here the CDR3 DNA reads TGTGCCAGCAGCTTCGGACGGGGACCACCCCTCCACTTT. It translates to CASSFGRGPPLHF.

In its sample, this clonotype was seen many times. The rearrangement links TRBV10-3 to TRBJ1-6, with unresolved D. CDR1 ENHRY and CDR2 SYGVKD come from the germline V gene. This CDR3 region has 12 residues. Trimming took off 2 bases at V and 7 bases at J, with 3 bases between the two ends. The CDR3 spells CAISEANSPLHF. The CDR3 DNA is TGTGCCATCAGTGAGGCCAATTCACCCCTCCACTTT.

With regard to this clonotype: This may stem from a read error, because a much larger clone lies one nucleotide away. The chain's CDR3 is CASSPHGQGLEQYF. As DNA, the CDR3 is TGTGCCAGCAGCCCCCATGGACAGGGCTTGGAGCAGTACTTC. The chain couples TRBV7-9 to TRBJ2-7; TRBD1 aligns across 8 bases. Germline V gene data show CDR1 as SEHNR and CDR2 as FQNEAQ (reference sequence). The CDR3 length is 14 residues. Losses at the gene ends were 5 bases for V and 7 bases for J; bases not matched to a gene: 10. Combining the CDR3 with reference TRBV7-9 and TRBJ2-7 gives the whole variable domain DTGVSQNPRHKITKRGQNVTFRCDPISEHNRLYWYRQTLGQGPEFLTYFQNEAQLEKSRLLSDRFSAERPKGSFSTLEIQRTEQGDSAMYLCASSPHGQGLEQYFGPGTRLTVT.

The CDR3 sequence is CASSRYRTDTEAFF. Written as DNA, the CDR3 is TGTGCCAGCAGCCGCTATCGGACGGACACTGAAGCTTTCTTT. The chain carries TRBV4-2 and TRBJ1-1; D is unclear. The V end lost 4 bases, the J end lost 3 bases, and 12 bases lay between the germline ends. The CDR3 totals 14 residues. CDR1 LGHNA and CDR2 YNFKEQ come from the germline V gene.

The chain is built from TRBV12-3 or TRBV12-4 and TRBJ1-5; D uncertain. V lost 8 bases to trimming and J lost 2 bases, with 16 bases between them. The CDR3 runs to 15 residues. In DNA, the CDR3 is TGTGCCAGCGCGAACTTTGCTGGGGGCAATCAGCCCCAGCATTTT. Protein product: CASANFAGGNQPQHF.

In this sample, this clonotype turned up many times. V is TRBV14 and J is TRBJ1-3; D not resolved. CDR3 length: 16 amino acids. CDR1 is SGHDN and CDR2 is FVKESK in the germline V gene. Trimming shortened V by 0 bases and J by 4 bases, and 13 bases separated the two germline ends. The CDR3 DNA sequence: TGTGCCAGCAGCCAAGACCCCGGGGTTTTGGGAAACACCATATATTTT. Translated: CASSQDPGVLGNTIYF.

This rearrangement joins TRBV24-1 to TRBJ2-5; perhaps TRBD1 as D (5 bases). Trimming shortened V by 4 bases and J by 2 bases, and 10 bases separated the two germline ends. CDR3 length: 14 residues. Germline CDR1 KGHDR, CDR2 SFDVKD. The CDR3 DNA is TGTGCCACCAGTGACTCGAGACAGCAAGAGACCCAGTACTTC. Its translation: CATSDSRQQETQYF.

The chain combines TRBV10-3 with TRBJ1-1, with D uncertain. The CDR3 spans 14 residues. The germline CDR1 and CDR2 sequences are ENHRY and SYGVKD. The ends were cut back, 0 bases at V and 0 bases at J, with 5 bases in the middle. CDR3 nucleotides: TGTGCCATCAGTGAGTCCCAGATGAACACTGAAGCTTTCTTT. Protein product: CAISESQMNTEAFF.

A few counts support this clonotype. This rearrangement joins TRBV6-5 to TRBJ2-7, with D perhaps assigned TRBD1 or TRBD2 (5 bases each). Trimming took off 5 bases at V and 5 bases at J, with 19 bases between the two ends. This CDR3 region has 15 residues. Germline-derived CDR1 and CDR2 are MNHEY and SVGAGI. In nucleotides, the CDR3 is TGTGCCAGCAGTGAATGGACCGAGAGGGGCGACGAGCAGTACTTC. Protein: CASSEWTERGDEQYF.

The chain is built from TRBV20-1 and TRBJ1-4, with D tentatively TRBD1 (6 bases). V was clipped by 2 bases and J by 4 bases, with 11 bases between them. Germline V lookup: CDR1 DFQATT, CDR2 SNEGSKA (reference sequence). This CDR3 contains 14 residues. CDR3 region: CSARQGSYNEKLFF. The CDR3, as DNA: TGCAGTGCTAGACAGGGGTCCTATAATGAAAAACTGTTTTTT.

The table lists this clonotype with a count of one. V and J are TRBV7-8 and TRBJ1-2, with D possibly TRBD1 on 5 matching bases. The CDR3 extends over 15 amino acids. Trimming removed 5 bases at V and 0 bases at J, with 13 bases between. Germline assignment: CDR1 SGHVS and CDR2 FQNEAQ. As DNA, the CDR3 is TGTGCCAGCAGCCCCGGTTTGGGGGCTAACTATGGCTACACCTTC. Amino acid sequence: CASSPGLGANYGYTF.

This clonotype is a singleton in its sample. V and J are TRBV20-1 and TRBJ2-7; D possibly uses TRBD1 or TRBD2 (7 bases each). Germline loops: CDR1 DFQATT, CDR2 SNEGSKA (reference sequence). V was pared by 3 bases and J by 3 bases, with 18 bases between. The CDR3 consists of 15 residues. The CDR3 DNA reads TGCAGTGCTAGCGATCCAGGGGGGGTTTTCTACGAGCAGTACTTC. As protein: CSASDPGGVFYEQYF.

The chain uses TRBV9 and TRBJ1-5; D is undetermined. This CDR3 is built from 14 residues. Trimming removed 3 bases from V and 10 bases from J, with 17 bases in between. Germline lookup yields CDR1 SGDLS and CDR2 YYNGEE. CDR3 bases: TGTGCCAGCAGCGGGACTAGCGGGGAAGGACCCCAGCATTTT. Translating gives CASSGTSGEGPQHF.

There are a few counts of this clonotype. The rearrangement joins TRBV7-8 to TRBJ2-5; D possibly corresponds to TRBD2 (6 bases). The germline gives CDR1 SGHVS, CDR2 FQNEAQ. The CDR3 is made up of 14 amino acids. V gave up 4 bases and J gave up 1 base, with 10 bases separating them. The CDR3 sequence: CASSSLGGQETQYF. As DNA, the CDR3 is TGTGCCAGCAGCTCCCTCGGGGGCCAAGAGACCCAGTACTTC.